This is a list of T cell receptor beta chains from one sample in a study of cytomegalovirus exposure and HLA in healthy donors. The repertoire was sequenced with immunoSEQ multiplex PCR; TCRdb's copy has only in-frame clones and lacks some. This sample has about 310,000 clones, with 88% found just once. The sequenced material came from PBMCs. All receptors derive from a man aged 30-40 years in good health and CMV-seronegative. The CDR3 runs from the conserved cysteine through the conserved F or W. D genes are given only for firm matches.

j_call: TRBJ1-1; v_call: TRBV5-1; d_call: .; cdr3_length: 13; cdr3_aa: CASSYTTNTEAFF; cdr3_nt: TGCGCCAGCAGCTACACCACGAACACTGAAGCTTTCTTT
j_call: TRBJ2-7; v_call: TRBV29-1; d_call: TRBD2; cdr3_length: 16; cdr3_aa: CSARGASGKPFYEQYF; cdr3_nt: TGCAGCGCTCGAGGGGCTAGCGGGAAGCCTTTTTACGAGCAGTACTTC
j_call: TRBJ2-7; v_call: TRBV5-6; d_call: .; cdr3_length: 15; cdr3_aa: CASSLGPAVSYEQYF; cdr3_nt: TGTGCCAGCAGCTTGGGTCCAGCGGTTTCCTACGAGCAGTACTTC
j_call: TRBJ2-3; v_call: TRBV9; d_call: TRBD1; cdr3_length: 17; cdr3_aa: CASSTNPGTGETDTQYF; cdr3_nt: TGTGCCAGCAGCACAAACCCCGGGACAGGGGAGACAGATACGCAGTATTTT
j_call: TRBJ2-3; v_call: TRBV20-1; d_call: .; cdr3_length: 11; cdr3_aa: CSALIPDTQYF; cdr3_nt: TGCAGTGCTCTAATTCCGGATACGCAGTATTTT
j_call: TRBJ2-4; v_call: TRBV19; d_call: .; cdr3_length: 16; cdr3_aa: CATQKGTQVAKNIQYF; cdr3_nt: TGTGCCACCCAAAAAGGGACACAAGTAGCCAAAAACATTCAGTACTTC
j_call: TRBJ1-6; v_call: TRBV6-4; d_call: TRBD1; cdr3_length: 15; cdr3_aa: CASSDSGQGHSPLHF; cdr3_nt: TGTGCCAGCAGTGACTCGGGACAGGGGCATTCACCCCTCCACTTT
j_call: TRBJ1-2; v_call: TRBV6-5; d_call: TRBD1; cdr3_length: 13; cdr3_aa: CASRETGRGGYTF; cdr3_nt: TGTGCCAGCAGAGAGACAGGGCGAGGTGGCTACACCTTC
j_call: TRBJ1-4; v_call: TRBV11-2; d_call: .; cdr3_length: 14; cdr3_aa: CASRAEEINEKLFF; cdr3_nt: TGTGCCAGCAGGGCGGAGGAGATTAATGAAAAACTGTTTTTT
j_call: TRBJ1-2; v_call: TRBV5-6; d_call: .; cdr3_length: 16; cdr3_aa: CASSHSRDTGWDGYTF; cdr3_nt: TGTGCCAGCAGCCACTCACGGGACACCGGTTGGGATGGCTACACCTTC
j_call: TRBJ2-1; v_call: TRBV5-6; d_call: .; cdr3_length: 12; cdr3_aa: CASSAGADEQFF; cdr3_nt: TGTGCCAGCAGCGCGGGGGCGGATGAGCAGTTCTTC
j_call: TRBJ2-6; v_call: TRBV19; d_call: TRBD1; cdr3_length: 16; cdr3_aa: CASSWTGGAGANVLTF; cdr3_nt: TGTGCCAGTAGCTGGACAGGGGGAGCCGGGGCCAACGTCCTGACTTTC